This T cell receptor (beta chain) came from a study of tumor-infiltrating lymphocytes in oesophageal squamous cell carcinoma. The table lists this clonotype with a count of one. V was cut by 5 bases and J by 7 bases, with 13 bases left in between. CDR3 length: 13 amino acids. Germline assignment: CDR1 SGHTA and CDR2 FQGNSA. TCRdb analysed the PCR reads with MiXCR anew, one entry per CDR3 protein. The sample has under 15,000 distinct CDR3 sequences, over 50% seen once; the top ten hold 40% to 45%. This receptor was taken from a female donor with esophageal squamous cell carcinoma. Sequencing was performed on esophageal tumor tissue. The rearrangement links TRBV7-2 to TRBJ2-3; the D gene is possibly TRBD1 (6 bases). CDR3 DNA sequence: TGTGCCAGCAGCCCCGGGACACCGCATACGCAGTATTTT. It is translated as CASSPGTPHTQYF.